The rows below give T cell receptor beta chains drawn from one sample of a study of blood T cells in healthy people across ages. Via MiXCR, TCRdb re-called the 5' RACE reads, giving one row per CDR3 protein. Of about 680,000 distinct CDR3 sequences in the sample, 45% to 50% were seen once. The specimen was blood. These receptors were collected from a woman aged 55-75 years in good health. Both conserved end residues are part of each CDR3. The D gene is left open where the match is weak. Not every row has a clone size; where given, it reads once, few, many or a size class.

j_call | clone_size | d_call | v_call | cdr3_nt | cdr3_aa
TRBJ2-7 | once | - | TRBV7-2 | TGTGCCAGCAGCATCGGGGGTTACTACGAGCAGTACTTC | CASSIGGYYEQYF
TRBJ2-5 | - | TRBD2 | TRBV10-3 | TGTGCCATCAGGCCAGCGGGAGAAGAGACCCAGTACTTC | CAIRPAGEETQYF
TRBJ1-5 | - | - | TRBV7-2 | TGTGCCAGCAGCTTGGAAGAGGGACCGCGTCAGCCCCAGCATTTT | CASSLEEGPRQPQHF
TRBJ2-3 | - | - | TRBV20-1 | TGCAGTGCTAGTTATCGCGGAGACGCCACAGATACGCAGTATTTT | CSASYRGDATDTQYF
TRBJ1-3 | once | - | TRBV4-3 | TGCGCCAGCAGCCAAGATCGAGTGCGAAACACCATATATTTT | CASSQDRVRNTIYF
TRBJ2-7 | - | TRBD1 | TRBV20-1 | TGCAGTGCTAGGGGGGACAGGGGGAACGAGCAGTACTTC | CSARGDRGNEQYF
TRBJ2-1 | - | TRBD2 | TRBV29-1 | TGCAGCGTCGGACCTAGCGGGACAAGCCATGAGCAGTTCTTC | CSVGPSGTSHEQFF
TRBJ1-2 | - | - | TRBV5-6 | TGTGCCAGCAGCCCCCGGTGGGAGATAAGCTTCTATGGCTACACCTTC | CASSPRWEISFYGYTF
TRBJ2-4 | - | TRBD2 | TRBV12-3/TRBV12-4 | TGTGCCAGCAGTTTACGCCTAGCGGGAGCCAAAAACATTCAGTACTTC | CASSLRLAGAKNIQYF
TRBJ2-2 | - | - | TRBV9 | TGTGCCAGCAAGGCTAGCCCGAACACCGGGGAGCTGTTTTTT | CASKASPNTGELFF
TRBJ2-1 | - | - | TRBV10-3 | TGTGCCATCAGTGAGTCGAACGGGAGAGAGAATGAGCAGTTCTTC | CAISESNGRENEQFF
TRBJ2-7 | many | TRBD2 | TRBV7-2 | TGTGCCAGCAGCTTAGCGACTAGCGGGAGCTCCTACGAGCAGTACTTC | CASSLATSGSSYEQYF
TRBJ2-2 | once | TRBD2 | TRBV2 | TGTGCCAGCATTAGGACTAGCGGGAGGCGTGGGGAGCTGTTTTTT | CASIRTSGRRGELFF
TRBJ2-7 | - | TRBD1 | TRBV6-2/TRBV6-3 | TGTGCCAGCAGTTACTGGACAGGCAATGAGCAGTACTTC | CASSYWTGNEQYF
TRBJ2-1 | few | - | TRBV6-2/TRBV6-3 | TGTGCCAGCAGTCAGGGTGGTGAGCAGTTCTTC | CASSQGGEQFF
TRBJ2-1 | few | - | TRBV18 | TGTGCCAGCTCACCACCGGTGCTACTCTTCGGGGACAATGAGCAGTTCTTC | CASSPPVLLFGDNEQFF
TRBJ2-3 | - | - | TRBV7-3 | TGTGCCAGCAGCGTAGCAAACGGGGGGCCAACAGATACGCAGTATTTT | CASSVANGGPTDTQYF
TRBJ2-7 | - | TRBD1 | TRBV5-6 | TGTGCCAGCAGCTTGGGGATGAGAGGGGGCAATGAGCAGTACTTC | CASSLGMRGGNEQYF
TRBJ2-5 | few | TRBD2 | TRBV20-1 | TGCAGTGCTTCGAGCGGGAGCTGGGAGACCCAGTACTTC | CSASSGSWETQYF
TRBJ2-7 | - | TRBD2 | TRBV6-6 | TGTGCCAGCAGCGACCAGCGGGAGGGCCTCCACGAGCAGTACTTC | CASSDQREGLHEQYF
TRBJ2-3 | - | - | TRBV27 | TGTGCCAGCAGTTTCACCCGGGATCCCCGCACAGATACGCAGTATTTT | CASSFTRDPRTDTQYF
TRBJ2-7 | - | TRBD2 | TRBV20-1 | TGCAGTGCTAGAGATCGGGATAGCGGGAGTCGCGGGCAGTACTTC | CSARDRDSGSRGQYF
TRBJ2-7 | - | TRBD2 | TRBV10-3 | TGTGCCATCAGTAAGACTAGCGGGAGCAGCGGCGAGCAGTACTTC | CAISKTSGSSGEQYF
TRBJ2-2 | - | - | TRBV3-1 | TGTGCCAGCAGCCGCAGGGATACCGGGGAGCTGTTTTTT | CASSRRDTGELFF
TRBJ2-7 | - | - | TRBV2 | TGTGCCAGCACCCTAGACAGCACAACCTACGAGCAGTACTTC | CASTLDSTTYEQYF
TRBJ2-5 | - | - | TRBV3-1 | TGTGCCAGCAGCCGATTCAGGGACGGGCAGCAAGAGACCCAGTACTTC | CASSRFRDGQQETQYF
TRBJ1-2 | - | - | TRBV10-3 | TGTGCCATCAGTGAGCCAACAGGGACCGGCTACACCTTC | CAISEPTGTGYTF
TRBJ1-1 | - | - | TRBV29-1 | TGCAGCGTGAGGGGGAATACTGGCGTGAGGGCTTTCTTT | CSVRGNTGVRAFF
TRBJ2-5 | few | TRBD1 | TRBV5-1 | TGCGCCAGCAGCTTGGATGGACAGGGTGGAGAGACCCAGTACTTC | CASSLDGQGGETQYF
TRBJ1-1 | few | - | TRBV7-9 | TGTGCCAGCAGCTGGGACACGGGAACTGAAGCTTTCTTT | CASSWDTGTEAFF
TRBJ1-6 | - | - | TRBV27 | TGTGCCAGCATGGGTCGAGTGGGCGGCTCACCCCTCCACTTT | CASMGRVGGSPLHF
TRBJ2-1 | - | - | TRBV7-2 | TGTGCCAGCAGCTTATCTAGACAGCATGAGCAGTTCTTC | CASSLSRQHEQFF
TRBJ1-6 | many | - | TRBV7-2 | TGTGCCAGCAGGGAAGGACCGTTCAATTCACCCCTCCACTTT | CASREGPFNSPLHF
TRBJ2-7 | few | TRBD1 | TRBV5-1 | TGCGCCAGCAGCAAGGGACAGACAGCCACCTACGAGCAGTACTTC | CASSKGQTATYEQYF
TRBJ2-3 | - | TRBD2 | TRBV4-2 | TGTGCCAGCGGCCAAGCGACTAGCGGGAGACCAGATACGCAGTATTTT | CASGQATSGRPDTQYF
TRBJ2-1 | - | - | TRBV2 | TGTGCCAGCAAAGGGTTGGTCAATGAGCAGTTCTTC | CASKGLVNEQFF
TRBJ2-5 | - | TRBD2 | TRBV24-1 | TGTGCCACCAGTGACACTAGCGGGAGGGCAGAGACCCAGTACTTC | CATSDTSGRAETQYF
TRBJ2-7 | few | TRBD2 | TRBV3-1 | TGTGCCAGCAGCCTTCAGCTAGCGGGAGTTAATGGCGAGCAGTACTTC | CASSLQLAGVNGEQYF
TRBJ2-1 | few | TRBD2 | TRBV12-3/TRBV12-4 | TGTGCCAGCAGTCCGGGAGGCGGGATAGCTTTACATGAGCAGTTCTTC | CASSPGGGIALHEQFF
TRBJ2-4 | - | TRBD2 | TRBV7-2 | TGTGCCAGCAGCCGCGTTGAGAGCGGGAGTGTGGCCAAAAACATTCAGTACTTC | CASSRVESGSVAKNIQYF
TRBJ2-3 | - | TRBD2 | TRBV5-1 | TGCGCCAGCAGCGTAGGCCAGACTAGCACAGATACGCGGTATTTT | CASSVGQTSTDTRYF
TRBJ2-4 | few | - | TRBV20-1 | TGCAGTGCTAGAGACGGAGGGCGTCAAAACATTCAGTACTTC | CSARDGGRQNIQYF
TRBJ1-1 | - | TRBD1 | TRBV29-1 | TGCATCGTTGTGCCAGGGGGGACTGAAGCTTTCTTT | CIVVPGGTEAFF
TRBJ2-7 | few | - | TRBV4-2 | TGTGCCAGCAGCCAAGATGCATCCAAGACCTACGAGCAGTACTTC | CASSQDASKTYEQYF
TRBJ2-3 | - | - | TRBV5-4 | TGTGCCAGCAGCACAGGATCAGGGGATACGCAGTATTTT | CASSTGSGDTQYF